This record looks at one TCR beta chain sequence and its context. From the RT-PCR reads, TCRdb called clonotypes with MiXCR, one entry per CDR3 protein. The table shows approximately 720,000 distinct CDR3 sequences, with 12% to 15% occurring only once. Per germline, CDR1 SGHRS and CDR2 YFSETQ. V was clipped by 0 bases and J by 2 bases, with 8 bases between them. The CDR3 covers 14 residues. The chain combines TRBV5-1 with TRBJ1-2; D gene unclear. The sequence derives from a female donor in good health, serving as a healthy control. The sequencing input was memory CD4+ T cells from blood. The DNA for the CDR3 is TGCGCCAGCAGCTTGGCCGCGACGAACTATGGCTACACCTTC. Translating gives CASSLAATNYGYTF.